A selection of T cell receptor beta chains follows, all from one sample in a study of OX40 agonist ivuxolimab in advanced cancers. TCRdb's table, derived via immunoSEQ multiplex PCR, lists solely in-frame clones and lacks some. The sample shows fewer than 70,000 clones, around 90% of them seen only once. The sequenced sample was CD4+ or CD8+ T cells sorted from blood, obtained in a trial of the OX40 agonist ivuxolimab. The receptors shown here come from an adult with an advanced solid tumor such as melanoma, head and neck, liver or kidney cancer. The CDR3 runs from the conserved cysteine through the conserved F or W. Each record gives: V gene, clone size, J gene, D gene, CDR3 DNA, CDR3 protein. The D gene is left open where the match is weak. The listing skips clone size in some rows; elsewhere it reads once, few, many or a size class.

V: TRBV30; size: NA; J: TRBJ2-7; D: TRBD1; DNA: TGTGCCTGGAGCCCCGGGACAGATTACGAGCAGTACTTC; CDR3: CAWSPGTDYEQYF
V: TRBV6-1; size: NA; J: TRBJ2-3; D: NA; DNA: TGTGCCAGCACCGTAGCGGGCACAGATACGCAGTATTTT; CDR3: CASTVAGTDTQYF
V: TRBV30; size: NA; J: TRBJ1-5; D: NA; DNA: TGTGCCTGGAGTGTGTCTGAATCGCAGCCCCAGCATTTT; CDR3: CAWSVSESQPQHF
V: TRBV28; size: NA; J: TRBJ2-3; D: NA; DNA: TGTGCCAGCAGCCTAAGGGATAGCGCGAACACAGATACGCAGTATTTT; CDR3: CASSLRDSANTDTQYF
V: TRBV29-1; size: NA; J: TRBJ2-3; D: NA; DNA: TGCAGCGTTGAAGGCGATCGGGGATCTAGCACAGATACGCAGTATTTT; CDR3: CSVEGDRGSSTDTQYF
V: TRBV19; size: NA; J: TRBJ1-5; D: NA; DNA: TGTGCCAGTAGTATCGGACGGACGGGACGGCGGTTGGGTCAGCCCCAGCATTTT; CDR3: CASSIGRTGRRLGQPQHF
V: TRBV2; size: once; J: TRBJ1-2; D: NA; DNA: TGTGCCAACGGGCCCCAGGGAGCGCGGAGGGGCTACACCTTC; CDR3: CANGPQGARRGYTF
V: TRBV7-8; size: NA; J: TRBJ2-7; D: NA; DNA: TGTGCCAGCAGCCCCTCGGGGCAGTCTGAGCAGTACTTC; CDR3: CASSPSGQSEQYF
V: TRBV27; size: NA; J: TRBJ2-1; D: NA; DNA: TGTGCCAGCAGTCCAACTCACAGGGTCTCCTACAATGAGCAGTTCTTC; CDR3: CASSPTHRVSYNEQFF
V: TRBV7-6; size: NA; J: TRBJ2-7; D: TRBD2; DNA: TGTGCCAGCAGCCAACTAGCGGGAGGGCCGTACGAGCAGTACTTC; CDR3: CASSQLAGGPYEQYF
V: TRBV6-5; size: NA; J: TRBJ2-3; D: NA; DNA: TGTGCCAGCAGTTTGGGACAATACACAGATACGCAGTATTTT; CDR3: CASSLGQYTDTQYF
V: TRBV11-2; size: NA; J: TRBJ1-1; D: NA; DNA: TGTGCCAGCAGCTTAGGATGGTTTAGGACAAACACTGAAGCTTTCTTT; CDR3: CASSLGWFRTNTEAFF
V: TRBV1; size: few; J: TRBJ1-2; D: NA; DNA: TGCACCAGCAGCCCCGGGAGGGGAGAGGACTATGGCTACACCTTC; CDR3: CTSSPGRGEDYGYTF
V: TRBV7-9; size: NA; J: TRBJ2-2; D: TRBD2; DNA: TGTGCCAGCAGCTGGACTAGCCGGTTAATAAGCGCCGGGGAGCTGTTTTTT; CDR3: CASSWTSRLISAGELFF
V: TRBV7-8; size: NA; J: TRBJ1-3; D: NA; DNA: TGTGCCAGCAGCTTAAGCAGGGCGGACACCATATATTTT; CDR3: CASSLSRADTIYF
V: TRBV5-8; size: NA; J: TRBJ2-4; D: NA; DNA: TGTGCCAGCAGCTTGGCAGAGCCGAAGGGTCCGGACATTCAGTACTTC; CDR3: CASSLAEPKGPDIQYF
V: TRBV7-2; size: NA; J: TRBJ1-2; D: NA; DNA: TGTGTAGAGGAGGCTAACTATGGCTACACCTTC; CDR3: CVEEANYGYTF
V: TRBV5-6; size: NA; J: TRBJ1-1; D: NA; DNA: TGTGCCAGCAACAAACAGGGCCCCTTGAACACTGAAGCTTTCTTT; CDR3: CASNKQGPLNTEAFF
V: TRBV2; size: NA; J: TRBJ1-3; D: TRBD1; DNA: TGTGCCAGCAGTGTCGGGGACAGGGGATCCTCTGGAAACACCATATATTTT; CDR3: CASSVGDRGSSGNTIYF
V: TRBV6-6; size: NA; J: TRBJ1-1; D: NA; DNA: TGTGCCAGCACTATTGAGATGAACACTGAAGCTTTCTTT; CDR3: CASTIEMNTEAFF
V: TRBV5-1; size: NA; J: TRBJ1-4; D: NA; DNA: TGCGCCAGCAGCTTGGGGGTTCGGGAAAAACTGTTTTTT; CDR3: CASSLGVREKLFF
V: TRBV6-1; size: few; J: TRBJ1-6; D: TRBD1; DNA: TGTGCCAGCAGTGAAACAGGGGTCTCACCCCTCCACTTT; CDR3: CASSETGVSPLHF
V: TRBV4-1; size: NA; J: TRBJ2-7; D: NA; DNA: TGCGCCAGCAGCCATATCTTTAAAGGGGGGGATTACGAGCAGTACTTC; CDR3: CASSHIFKGGDYEQYF
V: TRBV18; size: NA; J: TRBJ2-5; D: TRBD1; DNA: TGTGCCAGCTCACCAAGACAGGGGGCAGAGACCCAGTACTTC; CDR3: CASSPRQGAETQYF
V: TRBV27; size: NA; J: TRBJ2-2; D: TRBD1; DNA: TGTGCCAGCAGTTTAGGGACAGGGTACCCAAAAGAGACCGGGGAGCTGTTTTTT; CDR3: CASSLGTGYPKETGELFF
V: TRBV5-4; size: NA; J: TRBJ2-7; D: NA; DNA: TGTGCCAGCAGCTTGGGCGGTGCGGGGTACGAGCAGTACTTC; CDR3: CASSLGGAGYEQYF
V: TRBV18; size: NA; J: TRBJ1-5; D: TRBD1; DNA: TGTGCCAGCTCTCGCTACCGGGACAGGGAAAATCAGCCCCAGCATTTT; CDR3: CASSRYRDRENQPQHF
V: TRBV5-8; size: NA; J: TRBJ1-5; D: TRBD1; DNA: TGTGCCAGCAGCTTGACAGGGGGCAATCAGCCCCAGCATTTT; CDR3: CASSLTGGNQPQHF
V: TRBV27; size: NA; J: TRBJ2-5; D: TRBD1; DNA: TGTGCCAGCAGTTTAACACCCACAGGGGGAGAAGAGACCCAGTACTTC; CDR3: CASSLTPTGGEETQYF
V: TRBV4-1; size: NA; J: TRBJ2-7; D: NA; DNA: TGCGCCAGCAGCCAATCGAGCGGTAGCTCCTACGAGCAGTACTTC; CDR3: CASSQSSGSSYEQYF
V: TRBV5-1; size: once; J: TRBJ2-5; D: NA; DNA: TGCGCCAGCAGCTTGTTAGGCCAGGCACAAGAGACCCAGTACTTC; CDR3: CASSLLGQAQETQYF
V: TRBV7-8; size: NA; J: TRBJ1-5; D: NA; DNA: TGTGCCAGCAGCTTAGTCAACGGGGGCAATCAGCCCCAGCATTTT; CDR3: CASSLVNGGNQPQHF
V: TRBV19; size: NA; J: TRBJ2-1; D: TRBD1; DNA: TGTGCCAGTAGTATCCGTGGACAGACTACAATCCGGACAGGCTACAATGAGCAGTTCTTC; CDR3: CASSIRGQTTIRTGYNEQFF
V: TRBV5-8; size: NA; J: TRBJ2-1; D: TRBD1; DNA: TGTGCCAGCAGCTTAGGGACAGGGAGCCGGGGTGAGCAGTTCTTC; CDR3: CASSLGTGSRGEQFF